These 10 T cell receptor beta chains share one sample of origin, sequenced in a study of blood T cell repertoires in COVID-19. Some clones are missing from TCRdb's copy, which holds only in-frame ones; the method was immunoSEQ multiplex PCR. The data contain around 260,000 clones, 91% of them seen just once; the ten biggest clones take up 2.2%. Input material: peripheral blood. The receptor source for this set is a woman younger than 45 with COVID-19, enrolled during active disease.

This CDR3 reads CASSVGTGNNYGYTF. The CDR3 coding sequence is TGCGCCAGCAGCGTAGGGACAGGGAATAACTATGGCTACACCTTC. The chain couples TRBV5-1 to TRBJ1-2; 9 bases align to TRBD1. CDR1 is SGHRS and CDR2 is YFSETQ in the germline V gene. With V trimmed by 4 bases and J by 1 base, 5 bases remained unmatched. The CDR3 covers 15 residues.

The rearrangement joins TRBV3-1 (or the pseudogene TRBV3-2) to TRBJ2-1; 7 bases align to TRBD2. Per the germline V gene, CDR1 is LGHDT and CDR2 is YNNKEL (reference sequence). The CDR3 runs to 18 residues. V was pared by 2 bases and J by 10 bases, with 20 bases of the junction left unmatched. CDR3 region: CASSQYPLGGGSLGEQFF. Written as DNA, the CDR3 is TGTGCCAGCAGCCAATATCCGCTAGGTGGCGGGAGCTTGGGAGAGCAGTTCTTC.

The J gene is TRBJ2-1, the V gene TRBV6-5, with D tentatively TRBD2 (6 bases). CDR3 size: 16 residues. Trimming left V 2 bases short and J 1 base short, with 12 bases between. Germline V CDR1 and CDR2: MNHEY, SVGAGI. In nucleotides, the CDR3 is TGTGCCAGCAGTTACCTGTTAGCGGATTCCTACAATGAGCAGTTCTTC. Protein sequence: CASSYLLADSYNEQFF.

The chain uses TRBV6-6 and TRBJ2-1, with a possible D match to TRBD2 (6 bases). Trimming removed 0 bases from V and 6 bases from J, with 15 bases in between. CDR3 size: 16 residues. CDR1 is MNHNY and CDR2 is SVGAGI in the germline V gene (reference sequence). The chain's CDR3 is CASSYSLTSLVNEQFF. The CDR3 region has the DNA TGTGCCAGCAGTTACTCGTTGACTAGTCTCGTCAATGAGCAGTTCTTC.

The genes are TRBV18 and TRBJ1-2; D is perhaps TRBD1 (5 bases). The CDR3 length is 14 residues. CDR1 is KGHSH, CDR2 LQKENI, per germline. Deletions cut 0 bases from V and 8 bases from J, with 13 bases between. For the CDR3, the DNA is TGTGCCAGCTCACCACCGTCCGCAGGGCACGGCTACACCTTC. It yields the protein CASSPPSAGHGYTF.

The chain has TRBV30 and TRBJ2-1; 14 positions agree with TRBD2. V lost 5 bases and J lost 9; bases outside the gene matches: 6. Germline assignment: CDR1 GTSNPN and CDR2 SVGIG (reference sequence). This CDR3 has 14 amino acids. CDR3 region: CAWGTSGRTGEQFF. In DNA, the CDR3 is TGTGCCTGGGGGACTAGCGGGAGAACTGGTGAGCAGTTCTTC.

The chain carries TRBV5-1 and TRBJ2-5, with D possibly being TRBD2 (6 bases). Trimming stripped 0 bases from V and 4 bases from J, with 7 bases between. This CDR3 region has 13 residues. The germline V gene encodes CDR1 SGHRS and CDR2 YFSETQ. Written as DNA, the CDR3 is TGCGCCAGCAGCTTGGTGGGAGGAGAGACCCAGTACTTC. Its translation is CASSLVGGETQYF.

This chain connects TRBV7-5 to TRBJ1-1; the table's D call, TRBD1, was not checked against the DNA. TRBV7-5 is reported as a pseudogene. The CDR3 consists of 17 residues. CDR3 residues: CVRSFRTGRIADTEAFF. In nucleotides, the CDR3 is TGTGTCAGAAGCTTCCGGACAGGGAGGATCGCGGACACTGAAGCTTTCTTT.

J is TRBJ2-1 and V is TRBV11-2; the D gene is possibly TRBD2 (5 bases). CDR1 SGHAT and CDR2 FQNNGV come from the germline V gene. The CDR3 sequence is 13 residues long. The V gene lost 1 base and the J gene lost 4 bases, with 5 bases spanning the gap. CDR3 DNA: TGTGCCAGCAGCTTAGGGACTTACAATGAGCAGTTCTTC. This sequence encodes CASSLGTYNEQFF.

This chain joins TRBV12-3 or TRBV12-4 and TRBJ1-2, with a weak D call TRBD1 (6 bases). This CDR3 contains 13 residues. Trimming shortened V by 6 bases and J by 2 bases, and 10 bases separated the two germline ends. CDR3: CASSPGENYGYTF. In DNA form, the CDR3 reads TGTGCCAGCAGCCCAGGGGAAAACTATGGCTACACCTTC.